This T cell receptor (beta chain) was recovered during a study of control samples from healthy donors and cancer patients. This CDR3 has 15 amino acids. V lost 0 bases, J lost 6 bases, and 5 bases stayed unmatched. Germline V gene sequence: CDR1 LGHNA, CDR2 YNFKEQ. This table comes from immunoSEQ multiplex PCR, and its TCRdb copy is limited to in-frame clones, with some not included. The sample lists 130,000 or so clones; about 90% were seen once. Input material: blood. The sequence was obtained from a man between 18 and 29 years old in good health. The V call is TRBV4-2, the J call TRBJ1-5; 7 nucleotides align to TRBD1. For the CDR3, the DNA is TGTGCCAGCAGCCAAGAGTCCCAGGGGGGTCAGCCCCAGCATTTT. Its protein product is CASSQESQGGQPQHF.